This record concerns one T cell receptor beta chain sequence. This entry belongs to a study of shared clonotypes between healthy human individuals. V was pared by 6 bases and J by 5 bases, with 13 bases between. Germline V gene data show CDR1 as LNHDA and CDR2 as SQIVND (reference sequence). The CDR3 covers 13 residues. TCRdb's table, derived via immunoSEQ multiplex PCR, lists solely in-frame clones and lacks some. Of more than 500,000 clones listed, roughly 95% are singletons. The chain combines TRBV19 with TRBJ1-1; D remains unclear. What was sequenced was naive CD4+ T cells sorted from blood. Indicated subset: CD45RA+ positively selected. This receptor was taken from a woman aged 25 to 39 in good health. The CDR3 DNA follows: TGTGCCAGTAGCACCGTTCGTAATACTGAAGCTTTCTTT. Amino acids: CASSTVRNTEAFF.